This TCR beta chain was documented in a study of vaccination effects on CD4 cells after COVID-19. Study outcomes and limitations: Researchers reported few convalescent patients and no early post-infection timepoints in the study.

Sequencing in the ViraFEST assay came after antigen-specific CD4+ T cells had been expanded with viral peptide pools, which were used to stimulate PBMC. The culture ran for around ten days before CD4+ T cells were isolated. In the vaccine recipients, nucleocapsid antibodies were negative and there was no prior SARS-CoV-2 infection. Both day 3 and day 7 saw half the medium replaced with IL-2 medium. Profiling relied on immunoSEQ multiplex PCR, and the TCRdb table lists in-frame clones only, not all of them. Of fewer than 30,000 clones listed, under 75% are singletons. This CDR3 has 14 residues. V shed 7 bases and J shed 6 bases, with 19 bases lying between them. Germline CDR1 reads SGHRS; CDR2 reads YFSETQ. Turning to this clone: Its antigen is still unknown.

Sequenced here: CD4+ T cells from PBMCs cultured with HCoV-OC43 spike peptides, sampled before COVID-19 vaccination. The subset was: HCoV-OC43 spike overlapping peptide pool stimulation. The receptor was isolated from a human donor who received a COVID-19 vaccine. The chain couples TRBV5-1 to TRBJ1-1; D not resolved. CDR3 loop: CASGKGAGIAEAFF. As DNA, the CDR3 is TGCGCCAGCGGGAAGGGCGCGGGTATCGCTGAAGCTTTCTTT.